The clone carrying this T cell receptor (beta chain) came up many times. This specimen comes from a study of T cells in Graves' hyperthyroidism and ophthalmopathy. About the research overall: Upon initial diagnosis and before any treatment, peripheral blood was collected.

RNA transcripts served as the template for amplifying TCR beta CDR3 regions. HTBI primers were the set used in a first-round RT-PCR of the TCR CDR3. TCRdb recomputed calls from the multiplex PCR reads with MiXCR, one row per CDR3 protein. This table has around 690,000 distinct CDR3 sequences, 15% to 20% appearing once. Patients counted as stable if ophthalmopathy did not develop within 18 months. PBMCs stemmed from around 9.3 ml fresh peripheral blood. Looked up from germline, CDR1 is MNHNS and CDR2 is SASEGT. The ends were cut back, 6 bases at V and 3 bases at J, with 15 bases in the middle. The CDR3 extends over 14 amino acids.

This sequence was found in a man aged 50-59 years with Graves' hyperthyroidism. The chain combines TRBV6-1 with TRBJ2-7, with D possibly being TRBD1 or TRBD2 (5 bases each). Sequencing input: blood. The CDR3 nucleotides are TGTGCCAGCAGCAAGACGGGACGGTACTACGAGCAGTACTTC. Translated, it gives CASSKTGRYYEQYF.